The present TCR beta chain was sequenced within a study of shared clonotypes between healthy human individuals. CDR3 size: 14 residues. Trimming at V came to 4 bases and at J to 1 base, leaving 4 bases not matched to a gene. CDR1 and CDR2 (germline): SGHRS, YFSETQ. This table comes from immunoSEQ multiplex PCR, and its TCRdb copy is limited to in-frame clones, with some not included. Of some 2,100,000 clones listed, 90% to 96% are singletons. The sequenced sample was naive CD4+ T cells sorted from blood. The subset is: CD45RA+ positively selected. V usage is TRBV5-1 and J usage is TRBJ1-1; 7 nucleotides match TRBD1. The TCR originated in a man aged 18-30 years in good health. Written as DNA, the CDR3 is TGCGCCAGCAGCCAGACAGGGTCGAACACTGAAGCTTTCTTT. Translation gives CASSQTGSNTEAFF.